The 29 T cell receptor beta chains in this list originate from one sample, sequenced in a study of T cell responses to AZD1222 COVID-19 vaccine. TCRdb's table, derived via immunoSEQ multiplex PCR, lists solely in-frame clones and lacks some. The sample contains approximately 100,000 clones, about 82% of which appear only once. Sequencing was performed on peripheral blood, taken on day 0 of AZD1222 vaccination. These receptors were taken from an adult in good health.

This chain uses TRBV6-2 or TRBV6-3 with TRBJ2-2, with 11 bases that match TRBD2. In germline, CDR1 is MNHEY, CDR2 SVGEGT. The ends lost 5 bases at V and 5 bases at J; junction bases unmatched: 4. CDR3 size: 15 residues. CDR3 coding DNA: TGTGCCAGCAGTCTAGCGGGAGGCGGGACCGGGGAGCTGTTTTTT. Encoded protein: CASSLAGGGTGELFF.

The chain joins TRBV25-1 to TRBJ1-3; D unclear. Trimming pared 4 bases from V and 0 bases from J, leaving 7 bases between. CDR1 and CDR2 (germline): MGHDK, SYGVNS. The CDR3 consists of 14 residues. CDR3 loop: CASSGRNSGNTIYF. The CDR3 nucleotides read TGTGCCAGCAGTGGACGGAACTCTGGAAACACCATATATTTT. The full variable domain, with the rest looked up from reference TRBV25-1 and TRBJ1-3, is EADIYQTPRYLVIGTGKKITLECSQTMGHDKMYWYQQDPGMELHLIHYSYGVNSTEKGDLSSESTVSRIRTEHFPLTLESARPSHTSQYLCASSGRNSGNTIYFGEGSWLTVV.

The chain employs TRBV29-1 and TRBJ1-2; a weak D match, TRBD1 (6 bases). V lost 5 bases, J lost 2 bases, and 12 bases lay in between. Looked up from germline, CDR1 is SQVTM and CDR2 is ANQGSEA. The CDR3 is 13 amino acids. DNA of the CDR3: TGCAGCGTTAACGGGGGGCACAACTATGGCTACACCTTC. Protein sequence: CSVNGGHNYGYTF.

The chain has TRBV28 and TRBJ2-1; 7 bases agree with TRBD2. With 5 bases clipped from V and 7 bases from J, the junction kept 2 bases outside the gene matches. CDR1 MDHEN and CDR2 SYDVKM come from the germline V gene. The CDR3 consists of 12 residues. CDR3 nucleotides: TGTGCCAGCAGTGGGGGGGGGAATGAGCAGTTCTTC. Translation: CASSGGGNEQFF.

J is TRBJ1-5 and V is TRBV6-5; weak D call: TRBD1 (6 bases). CDR1 is MNHEY, CDR2 SVGAGI, per germline. Trimming removed 4 bases from V and 7 bases from J, with 17 bases in between. The CDR3 contains 15 residues. For the CDR3, the DNA is TGTGCCAGCAGTTCCATTGGGGGGGCTCGGCAGCCCCAGCATTTT. Translated, it gives CASSSIGGARQPQHF.

V usage is TRBV6-1 and J usage is TRBJ2-6; a weak D match, TRBD1 (5 bases). This CDR3 region has 18 residues. V dropped 4 bases and J dropped 5 bases, with 21 bases sitting between them. In germline, CDR1 is MNHNS, CDR2 SASEGT. CDR3 sequence reads: CASSGLQECQSRANVLTF. CDR3 nucleotides: TGTGCCAGCAGTGGGTTACAGGAATGTCAAAGTCGGGCCAACGTCCTGACTTTC.

The genes are TRBV7-6 and TRBJ2-2; 14 bases line up with TRBD2. CDR1 is SGHVS, CDR2 FNYEAQ, per germline. The CDR3 totals 16 residues. V lost 5 bases and J lost 6; bases outside the gene matches: 5. Here the CDR3 reads CASSPQTSGRAGELFF. For the CDR3, the DNA is TGTGCCAGCAGCCCCCAGACTAGCGGGAGGGCCGGGGAGCTGTTTTTT.

The genes are TRBV7-9 and TRBJ1-4; 10 positions agree with TRBD1. CDR3 length: 15 amino acids. Germline assignment: CDR1 SEHNR and CDR2 FQNEAQ (reference sequence). V lost 4 bases and J lost 8; bases outside the gene matches: 7. Written as DNA, the CDR3 is TGTGCCAGCAGCTCCCCGGACAGGGGGGGCGAAAAACTGTTTTTT. Translated: CASSSPDRGGEKLFF. Full variable domain (outside the CDR3, taken from reference TRBV7-9 and TRBJ1-4): DTGVSQNPRHKITKRGQNVTFRCDPISEHNRLYWYRQTLGQGPEFLTYFQNEAQLEKSRLLSDRFSAERPKGSFSTLEIQRTEQGDSAMYLCASSSPDRGGEKLFFGSGTQLSVL.

The chain couples TRBV2 to TRBJ2-5; TRBD2 matches at 12 bases. The germline V gene encodes CDR1 SNHLY and CDR2 FYNNEI. This CDR3 has 15 residues. The junction had 1 base not matched to a gene; V was cut back by 3 bases and J by 2 bases. For the CDR3, the DNA is TGTGCCAGCAGTGAGCTAGCGGGAGGGCAAGAGACCCAGTACTTC. Translating it yields CASSELAGGQETQYF.

Only a few counts were recorded for this clone. The chain uses TRBV10-2 and TRBJ2-7; TRBD2 agrees at 7 bases. This CDR3 region has 17 residues. The V gene end was trimmed by 2 bases and the J gene end by 3 bases; junction bases not matched to a gene: 13. Per germline, CDR1 WSHSY and CDR2 SAAADI. The CDR3 is CASSEPRVGSSGYEQYF. The CDR3 bases are TGCGCCAGCAGTGAGCCCAGGGTCGGGTCTAGCGGCTACGAGCAGTACTTC.

The chain links TRBV28 to TRBJ2-1, with 8 nucleotides matching TRBD2. Per the germline V gene, CDR1 is MDHEN and CDR2 is SYDVKM. This CDR3 comprises 14 residues. Trimming took 6 bases from V and 6 from J; bases not matched to a gene: 7. The CDR3 reads CASSHLSGSNEQFF. DNA of the CDR3: TGTGCCAGCAGCCATCTCAGCGGGAGCAATGAGCAGTTCTTC.

The chain couples TRBV6-5 to TRBJ2-7, with no clear D. Germline loops: CDR1 MNHEY, CDR2 SVGAGI. V lost 6 bases and J lost 0, with 3 bases in between. The length of the CDR3 is 11 residues. For the CDR3, the DNA is TGTGCCAGCAGCTTCTCCTACGAGCAGTACTTC. Protein: CASSFSYEQYF.

The chain carries TRBV5-1 and TRBJ2-7; 9 bases fit TRBD1. With 4 bases clipped from V and 4 bases from J, the junction kept 3 bases outside the gene matches. This CDR3 is 13 amino acids long. The germline V gene has CDR1 SGHRS and CDR2 YFSETQ. The CDR3 nucleotides are TGCGCCAGCAGCACCGGACAGGGGTACGAGCAGTACTTC. It translates to CASSTGQGYEQYF.

The rearrangement uses TRBV6-1 and TRBJ2-7; the match to TRBD1 covers 8 bases. The CDR3 spans 18 residues. After removal of 3 bases from V and 1 base from J, the junction contained 14 bases not matched to a gene. Germline values: CDR1 MNHNS, CDR2 SASEGT. In DNA, the CDR3 is TGTGCCAGCAGTGAGTGGGAAAGCAGGACAGGGTTATCCTACGAGCAGTACTTC. Translating it yields CASSEWESRTGLSYEQYF.

The rearrangement links TRBV6-5 to TRBJ1-2; 7 nucleotides line up with TRBD1. The CDR3 is 15 amino acids. Germline trimming cut 6 bases from V and 3 bases from J; bases unmatched to any gene: 10. In germline, CDR1 is MNHEY, CDR2 SVGAGI. The CDR3 region has the DNA TGTGCCAGCAGCCACCGACAGGGAGGGTACTATGGCTACACCTTC. As protein: CASSHRQGGYYGYTF.

Only a few counts were recorded for this clone. The chain couples TRBV6-5 to TRBJ2-7; D is possibly TRBD2 (5 bases). V was shortened by 8 bases and J by 6 bases, with 23 bases between the two germline ends. The germline V gene has CDR1 MNHEY and CDR2 SVGAGI. CDR3 length: 15 amino acids. The DNA of the CDR3 is TGTGCCAGCCGCCAGGCCGAGCGGATATGGTTCGAGCAGTACTTC. Residues: CASRQAERIWFEQYF.

As regards this clone: Compared with germline, one end of the junction differs, possibly owing to a read error. The gene calls are TRBV7-9 and TRBJ1-1; D call uncertain. The CDR3 is made up of 14 amino acids. The germline CDR1 and CDR2 sequences are SEHNR and FQNEAQ (reference sequence). The CDR3 DNA reads TGTGCCAGCAGCCTAGCAGTAGCCGGGACTGAAGCTTTCTTT. Translation: CASSLAVAGTEAFF.

The J gene is TRBJ1-2, the V gene TRBV7-2; tentative D call: TRBD1 (6 bases). The CDR3 totals 15 residues. V lost 1 base and J lost 2, with 11 bases in between. Germline V gives CDR1 SGHTA, CDR2 FQGNSA. CDR3 loop: CASSLEAGVNYGYTF. The CDR3 nucleotides read TGTGCCAGCAGCTTAGAGGCAGGGGTAAACTATGGCTACACCTTC.

The chain employs TRBV9 and TRBJ2-1; D may be TRBD2 (6 bases). CDR1 is SGDLS, CDR2 YYNGEE, per germline. V was clipped by 4 bases and J by 5 bases, with 16 bases between them. The CDR3 sequence is 15 residues long. CDR3 nucleotide sequence: TGTGCCAGCAGCACTACCTCGGAGGGCCACAATGAGCAGTTCTTC. Protein: CASSTTSEGHNEQFF.

This clone was counted only a few times. The chain couples TRBV5-1 to TRBJ2-7; possibly TRBD1 for D (6 bases). V lost 2 bases, J lost 5 bases, and 8 bases lay in between. CDR1 is SGHRS, CDR2 YFSETQ, per germline. The CDR3 length is 12 residues. The CDR3 sequence: CASSLQGDEQYF. DNA for the CDR3: TGCGCCAGCAGCTTACAGGGAGACGAGCAGTACTTC.

Only a few counts were recorded for this clone. This chain uses TRBV1 with TRBJ1-6; TRBD1, the table's D call, lacks a check against the DNA. TRBV1 is described as a pseudogene. The CDR3 has 14 residues. CDR3 protein: CTSSPTGRNSPLHF. CDR3 nucleotides: TGCACCAGCAGTCCGACAGGGCGGAATTCACCCCTCCACTTT.

The V gene is TRBV25-1, the J gene TRBJ1-5, with TRBD1 matching 8 bases. V was pared by 4 bases and J by 3 bases, with 2 bases of the junction left unmatched. CDR1 is MGHDK and CDR2 is SYGVNS in the germline V gene. The CDR3 loop spans 14 amino acids. CDR3 in DNA: TGTGCCAGCAGTGGACAGGGGAACAATCAGCCCCAGCATTTT. It is translated as CASSGQGNNQPQHF.

This chain uses TRBV10-3 with TRBJ1-6; 10 bases agree with TRBD1. The CDR3 sequence is 15 residues long. J was trimmed by 8 bases and V by 6 bases; bases with no gene match: 7. Germline lookup yields CDR1 ENHRY and CDR2 SYGVKD. This CDR3 is CAISPGTGVDSPLHF. The CDR3 coding sequence is TGTGCCATCAGCCCCGGGACAGGGGTTGATTCACCCCTCCACTTT.

This rearrangement joins TRBV9 to TRBJ2-3; TRBD2 aligns across 9 bases. Per germline, CDR1 SGDLS and CDR2 YYNGEE. The V gene end was trimmed by 3 bases and the J gene end by 0 bases; junction bases not matched to a gene: 8. The CDR3 length is 17 residues. CDR3 DNA sequence: TGTGCCAGCAGCGCCTCTAGCGGGGACCCTAGCACAGATACGCAGTATTTT. Protein sequence: CASSASSGDPSTDTQYF.

The chain uses TRBV28 and TRBJ1-1; weak D call: TRBD1 (6 bases). CDR1 MDHEN and CDR2 SYDVKM come from the germline V gene. Trimming pared 0 bases from V and 4 bases from J, leaving 9 bases between. This CDR3 comprises 14 residues. The CDR3, as DNA: TGTGCCAGCAGTTTATGGGGGGGGCGCACTGAAGCTTTCTTT. Translating gives CASSLWGGRTEAFF.

This clone has only a few counts. The chain has TRBV12-3 or TRBV12-4 and TRBJ1-2; no clear D. V was cut by 3 bases and J by 8 bases, with 13 bases left in between. The CDR3 is made up of 13 amino acids. The chain's CDR3 is CASSLKRAGGYTF. CDR3 DNA sequence: TGTGCCAGCAGTTTGAAGAGGGCCGGCGGCTACACCTTC.

The CDR3 nucleotides are TGTGCCAGCAGCTTAGCGAGCAAAGGACTAGCGGAGACCTACGAGCAGTACTTC. This gives the protein CASSLASKGLAETYEQYF. The chain links TRBV7-8 to TRBJ2-7, with 10 positions matching TRBD2. Germline V gives CDR1 SGHVS, CDR2 FQNEAQ. There are 18 residues in the CDR3. The ends lost 0 bases at V and 2 bases at J; junction bases unmatched: 10.

In its sample, this clone was seen once. The chain employs TRBV29-1 and TRBJ2-1, with TRBD1 as a possible D gene (5 bases). V dropped 3 bases and J dropped 2 bases, with 17 bases sitting between them. Germline CDR1 is SQVTM and CDR2 is ANQGSEA. The CDR3 is 16 residues long. As DNA, the CDR3 is TGCAGCGTTGAGGGGCAGGGTGACATTGCCTACAATGAGCAGTTCTTC. This gives the protein CSVEGQGDIAYNEQFF.

This clone was observed a handful of times. The chain employs TRBV4-2 and TRBJ2-5; TRBD2 agrees at 14 bases. Germline V gene lookup returns CDR1 LGHNA and CDR2 YNFKEQ. Losses at the gene ends were 0 bases for V and 7 bases for J; bases not matched to a gene: 7. The CDR3 sequence is 17 residues long. The CDR3 reads CASSQDPPTSGRGTQYF. The DNA of the CDR3 is TGTGCCAGCAGCCAAGATCCCCCGACTAGCGGGAGGGGGACCCAGTACTTC.